Presented here are 28 T cell receptor beta chains from one specimen sequenced in a study of identical twins. Each CDR3 protein is one row after TCRdb ran MiXCR on the 5' RACE reads. The table lists about 150,000 distinct CDR3 sequences, around 3.4% of them singletons. Material for sequencing was memory T cells sorted from blood. Receptors originate from a man younger than 35 in good health.

This clonotype was recorded at least ten times. The chain links TRBV12-3 or TRBV12-4 to TRBJ2-2; 10 nucleotides line up with TRBD2. V gave up 9 bases and J gave up 6 bases; unmatched junction bases: 4. The CDR3 sequence is 13 residues long. The CDR3 loop reads CARIAGGPGELFF. The CDR3 nucleotides read TGTGCCAGAATAGCGGGAGGCCCCGGGGAGCTGTTTTTT.

This clonotype occurred many times. The V gene is TRBV12-3 or TRBV12-4, the J gene TRBJ2-7; D is perhaps TRBD1 or TRBD2 (6 bases each). V dropped 4 bases and J dropped 5 bases, with 15 bases sitting between them. The CDR3 sequence is 14 residues long. CDR3 bases: TGTGCCAGCAGTTCGAGAGGGGGGATAAACGAGCAGTACTTC. It translates to CASSSRGGINEQYF.

This clonotype was found many times. The V and J genes are TRBV6-6 and TRBJ1-6; weak D call: TRBD1 (5 bases). CDR3 length: 12 amino acids. Germline V CDR1 and CDR2: MNHNY, SVGAGI (reference sequence). V lost 10 bases and J lost 7, with 11 bases in between. The CDR3 coding sequence is TGTGCCATCGGGACGGCGAATTCACCCCTCCACTTT. This codes for CAIGTANSPLHF.

This clonotype was counted ten times or more. The chain is built from TRBV7-2 and TRBJ1-1, with D hard to call. Germline V lookup: CDR1 SGHTA, CDR2 FQGNSA. This CDR3 region has 12 residues. V was trimmed by 1 base and J by 11 bases, leaving 11 bases between them. CDR3 sequence (DNA): TGTGCCAGCAGCTTAGATCGCGGTAGGGCTTTCTTT. Protein sequence: CASSLDRGRAFF. Filled out from reference TRBV7-2 and TRBJ1-1, the complete variable domain reads GAGVSQSPSNKVTEKGKDVELRCDPISGHTALYWYRQSLGQGLEFLIYFQGNSAPDKSGLPSDRFSAERTGGSVSTLTIQRTQQEDSAVYLCASSLDRGRAFFGQGTRLTVV.

This clonotype was recorded once. This rearrangement joins TRBV6-1 to TRBJ2-3; 8 positions agree with TRBD2. CDR3 size: 15 residues. Germline V gene lookup returns CDR1 MNHNS and CDR2 SASEGT. V lost 6 bases, J lost 2 bases, and 7 bases stayed unmatched. Here the CDR3 DNA reads TGTGCCAGCAGGAGACCGGGACTAGACACAGATACGCAGTATTTT. Translating gives CASRRPGLDTDTQYF.

This clonotype was counted only a few times. This chain joins TRBV5-1 and TRBJ2-2, with TRBD1 matching over 11 bases. The V and J ends lost 7 bases and 6 bases, in that order; junction bases with no gene match: 8. This CDR3 contains 15 residues. CDR1 SGHRS and CDR2 YFSETQ come from the germline V gene. CDR3 in amino acids: CASRPGQGASGELFF. CDR3 nucleotide sequence: TGCGCCAGCCGACCCGGACAGGGGGCTTCCGGGGAGCTGTTTTTT.

Ten or more counts support this clonotype. The rearrangement uses TRBV15 and TRBJ2-2; the D is unclear. The CDR3 covers 13 residues. Germline V lookup: CDR1 LNHNV, CDR2 YYDKDF (reference sequence). V lost 5 bases and J lost 1, with 5 bases in between. CDR3 DNA: TGTGCCACCAGCGGGGTGAACACCGGGGAGCTGTTTTTT. It specifies CATSGVNTGELFF.

This clonotype was detected ten times or more. V and J are TRBV4-2 and TRBJ2-2; 11 bases agree with TRBD2. Trimming took 0 bases from V and 5 from J; bases not matched to a gene: 5. Germline CDR1 is LGHNA and CDR2 is YNFKEQ. The CDR3 loop spans 17 amino acids. The CDR3 here is CASSQDPTSGSTGELFF. CDR3 in DNA: TGTGCCAGCAGCCAAGATCCTACTAGCGGGAGTACCGGGGAGCTGTTTTTT.

This clonotype was counted ten times or more. This chain connects TRBV20-1 to TRBJ2-1, with D possibly TRBD2 on 6 matching bases. Trimming pared 1 base from V and 8 bases from J, leaving 15 bases between. Germline V CDR1 and CDR2: DFQATT, SNEGSKA (reference sequence). This CDR3 contains 14 residues. The CDR3 region has the DNA TGCAGTGCTAGAGGGGCGGGAAGGATTCATGAGCAGTTCTTC. Its translation: CSARGAGRIHEQFF.

This clonotype came up many times. The chain is built from TRBV5-1 and TRBJ2-3; D call uncertain. The CDR3 totals 15 residues. V lost 0 bases and J lost 2, with 10 bases in between. Germline CDR1 SGHRS, CDR2 YFSETQ. CDR3 DNA: TGCGCCAGCAGCTTGGAGCTGGGGTCCACAGATACGCAGTATTTT. Its translation is CASSLELGSTDTQYF.

Ten or more counts support this clonotype. The rearrangement joins TRBV20-1 to TRBJ1-5; no clear D gene. The CDR3 covers 11 residues. The germline V gene has CDR1 DFQATT and CDR2 SNEGSKA (reference sequence). Trimming removed 3 bases from V and 3 bases from J, with 3 bases in between. The CDR3 reads CSASDNQPQHF. DNA of the CDR3: TGCAGTGCTAGTGACAATCAGCCCCAGCATTTT.

The CDR3 sequence is CAIGQGRGYTF. CDR3 nucleotides: TGTGCCATCGGACAGGGACGCGGCTACACCTTC. The chain recombines TRBV10-3 with TRBJ1-2, with TRBD1 matching 8 bases. Losses at the gene ends were 8 bases for V and 8 bases for J; bases not matched to a gene: 4. The CDR3 length is 11 residues. Germline assignment: CDR1 ENHRY and CDR2 SYGVKD.

The CDR3 DNA sequence: TGTGCCAGCAGCCCCCCAAACTGGCGGGGAGTAGATACGCAGTATTTT. It is translated as CASSPPNWRGVDTQYF. V usage is TRBV7-9 and J usage is TRBJ2-3; D might be TRBD2 (6 bases). Germline V gene sequence: CDR1 SEHNR, CDR2 FQNEAQ (reference sequence). The CDR3 is 16 amino acids. V shed 5 bases and J shed 5 bases, with 20 bases lying between them.

This clonotype was detected ten times or more. The V call is TRBV5-1, the J call TRBJ2-1; D unclear. From germline, CDR1 is SGHRS and CDR2 YFSETQ. The CDR3 has 16 residues. V lost 0 bases and J 0 bases, leaving 10 bases between the germline ends. In DNA form, the CDR3 reads TGCGCCAGCAGCTTGGTGACGCCCAGCTCCTACAATGAGCAGTTCTTC. Translating it yields CASSLVTPSSYNEQFF.

This clonotype appeared many times. V gene TRBV20-1 combines with J gene TRBJ2-7; 14 bases line up with TRBD2. V shed 0 bases and J 4 bases; nucleotides not matched to a gene: 11. Per germline, CDR1 DFQATT and CDR2 SNEGSKA (reference sequence). The CDR3 spans 18 residues. The CDR3 DNA sequence: TGCAGTGCTAGAGATCTCGTGACTAGCGGGAGGGCGGGTTACGAGCAGTACTTC. It is translated as CSARDLVTSGRAGYEQYF.

This clonotype appeared many times. The chain joins TRBV6-1 to TRBJ1-3, with a possible D match to TRBD1 (6 bases). The CDR3 sequence is 15 residues long. The germline gives CDR1 MNHNS, CDR2 SASEGT. Trimming stripped 5 bases from V and 0 bases from J, with 11 bases between. CDR3 protein: CASSRTVTSGNTIYF. For the CDR3, the DNA is TGTGCCAGCAGTCGGACAGTTACCTCTGGAAACACCATATATTTT.

This clonotype was seen at least ten times. The gene calls are TRBV5-1 and TRBJ2-3, with D perhaps TRBD2 (6 bases). The CDR3 is made up of 15 amino acids. CDR1 is SGHRS, CDR2 YFSETQ, per germline. The germline V and J ends were trimmed by 4 bases and 2 bases, with 14 bases remaining between them. For the CDR3, the DNA is TGCGCCAGCAGCGGCGGAGCGGGCCTCACAGATACGCAGTATTTT. Translated, it gives CASSGGAGLTDTQYF.

This clonotype appeared many times. The chain couples TRBV20-1 to TRBJ2-1; D is unclear. Looked up from germline, CDR1 is DFQATT and CDR2 is SNEGSKA (reference sequence). V lost 2 bases and J lost 3, with 8 bases in between. The length of the CDR3 is 13 residues. The CDR3 loop is CSARRANYNEQFF. CDR3 DNA: TGCAGTGCTAGACGGGCTAACTACAATGAGCAGTTCTTC.

This clonotype appeared many times. The gene calls are TRBV28 and TRBJ1-5, with unresolved D. The length of the CDR3 is 14 residues. Looked up from germline, CDR1 is MDHEN and CDR2 is SYDVKM. V shed 3 bases and J shed 4 bases, with 10 bases lying between them. The CDR3 DNA sequence: TGTGCCAGCAGTTTGGCGGCCACAAATCAGCCCCAGCATTTT. It yields the protein CASSLAATNQPQHF.

This clonotype occurred many times. The rearrangement links TRBV27 to TRBJ2-7; D may be TRBD1 or TRBD2 (5 bases each). The CDR3 totals 13 residues. Germline CDR1 reads MNHEY; CDR2 reads SMNVEV (reference sequence). Trimming took off 5 bases at V and 2 bases at J, with 10 bases between the two ends. CDR3 loop: CASSTRGAYEQYF. As DNA, the CDR3 is TGTGCCAGCAGTACCCGAGGGGCCTACGAGCAGTACTTC.

The chain uses TRBV2 and TRBJ2-5, with D possibly matching TRBD2 (6 bases). Germline V gene lookup returns CDR1 SNHLY and CDR2 FYNNEI. The CDR3 length is 14 residues. With 4 bases removed from V and 2 bases from J, the gap between germline ends came to 11 bases. As DNA, the CDR3 is TGTGCCAGCAGTGCCACTAGCCTACAAGAGACCCAGTACTTC. Protein product: CASSATSLQETQYF. The whole variable domain, remainder taken from reference TRBV2 and TRBJ2-5, is EPEVTQTPSHQVTQMGQEVILRCVPISNHLYFYWYRQILGQKVEFLVSFYNNEISEKSEIFDDQFSVERPDGSNFTLKIRSTKLEDSAMYFCASSATSLQETQYFGPGTRLLVL.

This clonotype has a count of ten or more. The chain couples TRBV12-3 or TRBV12-4 to TRBJ2-2, with no clear D. The CDR3 is 12 amino acids. V was cut by 3 bases and J by 7 bases, with 6 bases left in between. CDR3 sequence: CASSLSFGELFF. CDR3 bases: TGTGCCAGCAGTTTGTCCTTCGGGGAGCTGTTTTTT.

This clonotype has just a few counts. This sequence joins TRBV12-3 or TRBV12-4 and TRBJ1-2, with 7 bases that match TRBD1. The CDR3 loop spans 14 amino acids. After removal of 7 bases from V and 8 bases from J, the junction contained 13 bases not matched to a gene. The CDR3, as DNA: TGTGCCAGCAAATTCCTGTCAACAGGGGCGGGCTACACCTTC. Translation: CASKFLSTGAGYTF.

This clonotype was counted at least ten times. The chain employs TRBV20-1 and TRBJ1-6; 7 bases are a match to TRBD1. CDR3 length: 13 amino acids. Germline V lookup: CDR1 DFQATT, CDR2 SNEGSKA (reference sequence). V was clipped by 1 base and J by 7 bases; unmatched bases: 1. Here the CDR3 DNA reads TGCAGTGCTAGAGGACAGGGCAATTCACCCCTCCACTTT. This gives the protein CSARGQGNSPLHF.

Many counts were recorded for this clonotype. The chain joins TRBV6-5 to TRBJ2-5; D gene ambiguous. V was shortened by 0 bases and J by 5 bases, with 7 bases between the two germline ends. The CDR3 sequence is 13 residues long. The germline CDR1 and CDR2 sequences are MNHEY and SVGAGI. The chain's CDR3 is CASSYSYRETQYF. The CDR3 DNA follows: TGTGCCAGCAGTTACTCCTATCGGGAGACCCAGTACTTC.

At least ten counts were recorded for this clonotype. This chain connects TRBV29-1 to TRBJ1-2, with 7 bases aligning to TRBD1. Germline V gene data show CDR1 as SQVTM and CDR2 as ANQGSEA. This CDR3 has 14 residues. V lost 2 bases and J lost 4; bases outside the gene matches: 7. In DNA, the CDR3 is TGCAGCGTTGAATTGACAGGGTTGTCCTATGGCTACACCTTC. This encodes CSVELTGLSYGYTF. The entire variable domain, with the rest obtained from reference TRBV29-1 and TRBJ1-2, is as follows: SAVISQKPSRDICQRGTSLTIQCQVDSQVTMMFWYRQQPGQSLTLIATANQGSEATYESGFVIDKFPISRPNLTFSTLTVSNMSPEDSSIYLCSVELTGLSYGYTFGSGTRLTVV.

This clonotype showed up many times. The chain couples TRBV21-1 to TRBJ2-7; the table's D call TRBD1 went unverified against the DNA. TRBV21-1 is deemed a pseudogene. There are 14 residues in the CDR3. The CDR3 sequence is CAGGGRQGDYEQYV. The CDR3 region has the DNA TGTGCCGGCGGAGGTAGACAGGGGGACTACGAGCAGTACGTC.

In regard to this clonotype: This may stem from a read error, because a much larger clone lies one nucleotide away. V usage is TRBV6-2 or TRBV6-3 and J usage is TRBJ1-1; possibly TRBD1 for D (5 bases). Looked up from germline, CDR1 is MNHEY and CDR2 is SVGEGT. The CDR3 sequence is 14 residues long. The germline V and J ends were trimmed by 5 bases and 0 bases, with 10 bases remaining between them. CDR3 amino acids: CASSPGHMNTEAFF. The DNA of the CDR3 is TGTGCCAGCAGTCCCGGACATATGAACACTGAAGCTTTCTTT.